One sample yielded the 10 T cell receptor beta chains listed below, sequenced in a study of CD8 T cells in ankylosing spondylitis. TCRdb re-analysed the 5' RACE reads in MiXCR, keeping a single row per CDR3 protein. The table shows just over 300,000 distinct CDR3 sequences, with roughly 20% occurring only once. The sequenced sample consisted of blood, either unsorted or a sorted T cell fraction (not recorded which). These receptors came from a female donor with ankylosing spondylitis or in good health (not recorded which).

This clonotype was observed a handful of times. CDR3 sequence: CSAPRTGWNEQFF. The CDR3 DNA is TGCAGTGCTCCAAGGACAGGGTGGAATGAGCAGTTCTTC. The V and J genes are TRBV20-1 and TRBJ2-1, with 8 positions matching TRBD1. CDR3 length equals 13 residues. Trimming at V came to 5 bases and at J to 7 bases, leaving 7 bases not matched to a gene. The V gene's germline CDR1 is DFQATT and CDR2 SNEGSKA (reference sequence).

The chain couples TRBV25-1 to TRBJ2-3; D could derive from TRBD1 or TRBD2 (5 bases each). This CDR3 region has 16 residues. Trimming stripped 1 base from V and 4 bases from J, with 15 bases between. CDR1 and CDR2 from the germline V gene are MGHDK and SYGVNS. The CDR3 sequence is CASSELRSGGADTQYF. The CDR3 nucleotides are TGTGCCAGCAGTGAATTGCGGTCTGGGGGTGCAGATACGCAGTATTTT.

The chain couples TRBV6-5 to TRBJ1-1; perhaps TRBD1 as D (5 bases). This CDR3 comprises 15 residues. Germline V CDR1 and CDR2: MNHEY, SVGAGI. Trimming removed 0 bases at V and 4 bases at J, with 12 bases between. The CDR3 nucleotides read TGTGCCAGCAGTTACTCCGGGGGGATGTCCACTGAAGCTTTCTTT. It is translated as CASSYSGGMSTEAFF.

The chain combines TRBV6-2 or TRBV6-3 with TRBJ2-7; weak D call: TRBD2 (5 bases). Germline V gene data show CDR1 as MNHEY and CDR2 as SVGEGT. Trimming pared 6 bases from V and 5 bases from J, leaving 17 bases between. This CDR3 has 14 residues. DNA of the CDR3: TGTGCCAGCAGGCGAGTAGGGAGAGTGAACGAGCAGTACTTC. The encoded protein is CASRRVGRVNEQYF.

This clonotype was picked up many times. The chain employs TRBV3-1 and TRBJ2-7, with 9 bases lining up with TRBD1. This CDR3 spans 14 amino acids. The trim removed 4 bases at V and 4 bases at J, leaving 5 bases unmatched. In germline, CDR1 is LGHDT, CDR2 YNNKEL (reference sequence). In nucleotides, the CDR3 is TGTGCCAGCAGCCGGCGGGACAGGGATTACGAGCAGTACTTC. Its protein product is CASSRRDRDYEQYF.

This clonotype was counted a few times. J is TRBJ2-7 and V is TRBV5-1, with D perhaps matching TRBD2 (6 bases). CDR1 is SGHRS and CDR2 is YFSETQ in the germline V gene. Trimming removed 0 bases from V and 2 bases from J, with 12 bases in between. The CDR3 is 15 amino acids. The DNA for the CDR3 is TGCGCCAGCAGCTTGGTCCGGGACTCCACCTACGAGCAGTACTTC. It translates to CASSLVRDSTYEQYF.

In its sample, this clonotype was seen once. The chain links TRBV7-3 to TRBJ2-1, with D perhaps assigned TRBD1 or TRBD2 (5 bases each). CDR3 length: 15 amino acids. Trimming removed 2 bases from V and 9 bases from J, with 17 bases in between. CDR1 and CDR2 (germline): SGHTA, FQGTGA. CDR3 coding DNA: TGTGCCAGCAGCTTAGTGGGTTCCTCTGGGGGTGAGCAGTTCTTC. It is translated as CASSLVGSSGGEQFF.

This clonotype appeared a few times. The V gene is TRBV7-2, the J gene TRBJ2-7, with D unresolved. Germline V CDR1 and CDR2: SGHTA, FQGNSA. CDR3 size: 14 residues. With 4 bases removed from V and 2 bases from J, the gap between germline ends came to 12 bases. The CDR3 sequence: CASSSTSRTYEQYF. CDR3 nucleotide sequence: TGTGCCAGCAGCTCGACATCCCGAACCTACGAGCAGTACTTC.

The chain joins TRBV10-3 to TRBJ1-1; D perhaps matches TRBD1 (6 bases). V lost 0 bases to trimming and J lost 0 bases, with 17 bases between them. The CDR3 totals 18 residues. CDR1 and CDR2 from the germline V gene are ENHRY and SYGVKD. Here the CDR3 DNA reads TGTGCCATCAGTGAGTCGTTAGGGGGAAGTAGGGTGAACACTGAAGCTTTCTTT. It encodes CAISESLGGSRVNTEAFF.

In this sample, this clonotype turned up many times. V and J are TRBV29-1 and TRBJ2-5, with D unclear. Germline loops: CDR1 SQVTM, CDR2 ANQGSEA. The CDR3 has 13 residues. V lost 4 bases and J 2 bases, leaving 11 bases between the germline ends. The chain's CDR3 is CSVGRTAQETQYF. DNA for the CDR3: TGCAGCGTTGGTCGAACAGCGCAAGAGACCCAGTACTTC.